Each of the 28 T cell receptor beta chains below was sequenced from the same sample in a study of early T cells in non-severe SARS-CoV-2 infection. TCRdb ran MiXCR on the 5' RACE reads and lists one entry per CDR3 protein. The data contain more than 50,000 distinct CDR3 sequences, 10% to 15% of them seen just once; the ten biggest clones take up roughly 1.4%. The sample in question was whole blood, obtained at baseline. The source of these receptors is an adult who was a healthcare worker with PCR-confirmed SARS-CoV-2 infection or an uninfected control (not recorded which).

This clonotype was counted between two and nine times. This chain connects TRBV20-1 to TRBJ2-3; 13 bases agree with TRBD2. Unmatched junction bases numbered 6, after V lost 1 base and J lost 2 bases. CDR3 length: 17 residues. Germline CDR1 and CDR2: DFQATT and SNEGSKA (reference sequence). The CDR3 nucleotides are TGCAGTGCTAGAGCACACGGACTAGCGGGAGTCACAGATACGCAGTATTTT. This sequence encodes CSARAHGLAGVTDTQYF.

The chain carries TRBV20-1 and TRBJ2-1; 7 bases are shared with TRBD1. J gave up 5 bases and V 0 bases, and 13 bases lay outside the gene matches. Germline V gives CDR1 DFQATT, CDR2 SNEGSKA (reference sequence). The CDR3 covers 17 residues. CDR3 sequence: CSAREQGPKRGNNEQFF. The CDR3 bases are TGCAGTGCTAGAGAACAGGGGCCTAAACGAGGGAACAATGAGCAGTTCTTC.

The rearrangement links TRBV3-1 to TRBJ1-5; D call uncertain. Trimming took 4 bases from V and 4 from J, leaving 11 bases between them. The germline V gene encodes CDR1 LGHDT and CDR2 YNNKEL (reference sequence). This CDR3 is 14 amino acids long. This CDR3 is CASSLTMGNQPQHF. CDR3 DNA sequence: TGTGCCAGCAGCCTGACGATGGGTAATCAGCCCCAGCATTTT.

The table lists this clonotype with a few counts. J is TRBJ1-5 and V is TRBV24-1; 11 bases are shared with TRBD1. Germline trimming cut 3 bases from V and 0 bases from J; bases unmatched to any gene: 3. Germline CDR1 reads KGHDR; CDR2 reads SFDVKD. The length of the CDR3 is 17 residues. CDR3 nucleotide sequence: TGTGCCACCAGTGATACGGGGACAGGGGGTAGCAATCAGCCCCAGCATTTT. Translated: CATSDTGTGGSNQPQHF.

This clonotype occurred once. A much larger clone differs by one base, so this may be a read error. J is TRBJ2-3 and V is TRBV15; no definite D call. The germline CDR1 and CDR2 sequences are LNHNV and YYDKDF (reference sequence). The CDR3 is 16 residues long. CDR3 bases: TGTGCCACCAACAGAGATCTCGGAGTCTTCACAGATACGCAGTATTTT. Its protein is CATNRDLGVFTDTQYF.

This clonotype was recorded a few times. V usage is TRBV20-1 and J usage is TRBJ2-3; D not certain. This CDR3 has 15 amino acids. V was clipped by 1 base and J by 4 bases, with 15 bases between them. Per germline, CDR1 DFQATT and CDR2 SNEGSKA (reference sequence). CDR3 residues: CSARVPSTKADTQYF. Written as DNA, the CDR3 is TGCAGTGCTAGAGTGCCTAGTACAAAGGCAGATACGCAGTATTTT.

This rearrangement joins TRBV6-2 or TRBV6-3 to TRBJ1-1; 7 bases fit TRBD1. The J segment lost 0 bases and the V segment lost 7 bases, leaving 11 bases of the junction unmatched. Germline V gene data show CDR1 as MNHEY and CDR2 as SVGEGT. The CDR3 totals 16 residues. The CDR3 nucleotides are TGTGCCAGCAATCCCGGGACAGCCCTGATGAACACTGAAGCTTTCTTT. It encodes CASNPGTALMNTEAFF.

The CDR3 coding sequence is TGTGCCAGCATGGAGGGAAAGGGGTTGTCTAATGAAAAACTGTTTTTT. It specifies CASMEGKGLSNEKLFF. This chain uses TRBV11-2 with TRBJ1-4, with a possible D match to TRBD1 (5 bases). The V end lost 7 bases, the J end lost 3 bases, and 18 bases lay between the germline ends. The CDR3 covers 16 residues. Germline assignment: CDR1 SGHAT and CDR2 FQNNGV.

This sequence joins TRBV19 and TRBJ2-7, with D perhaps matching TRBD1 or TRBD2 (5 bases each). Germline loops: CDR1 LNHDA, CDR2 SQIVND (reference sequence). This CDR3 contains 14 residues. V was clipped by 5 bases and J by 4 bases, with 15 bases between them. DNA of the CDR3: TGTGCCAGTAGTGAGGGAAGGGGAAGTTACGAGCAGTACTTC. Its protein product is CASSEGRGSYEQYF.

Many counts were recorded for this clonotype. The rearrangement links TRBV12-3 or TRBV12-4 to TRBJ1-1; D possibly corresponds to TRBD1 (5 bases). V lost 1 base and J 0 bases, leaving 9 bases between the germline ends. The CDR3 consists of 15 residues. The CDR3 is CASSLEGSLNTEAFF. CDR3 DNA sequence: TGTGCCAGCAGTTTAGAGGGGAGTTTGAACACTGAAGCTTTCTTT.

V and J are TRBV6-2 or TRBV6-3 and TRBJ2-3; TRBD1 matches 7 bases. There are 17 residues in the CDR3. Per the germline V gene, CDR1 is MNHEY and CDR2 is SVGEGT. With 6 bases clipped from V and 4 bases from J, the junction kept 16 bases outside the gene matches. The CDR3 here is CASRTRTGTVRADTQYF. CDR3 nucleotide sequence: TGTGCCAGCAGAACGAGGACCGGGACAGTAAGAGCAGATACGCAGTATTTT.

This rearrangement joins TRBV7-9 to TRBJ2-1; D not certain. Between the trimmed V and J ends, which lost 1 base and 10 bases, there was a span of 8 bases. There are 12 residues in the CDR3. Per germline, CDR1 SEHNR and CDR2 FQNEAQ (reference sequence). CDR3 protein: CASSLVTKEQFF. In DNA, the CDR3 is TGTGCCAGCAGCTTAGTGACGAAGGAGCAGTTCTTC.

This clonotype was recorded at least ten times. The chain carries TRBV18 and TRBJ2-3; the match to TRBD2 covers 8 bases. V lost 3 bases and J lost 0; bases outside the gene matches: 2. The CDR3 contains 15 residues. Looked up from germline, CDR1 is KGHSH and CDR2 is LQKENI. Here the CDR3 reads CASSPRGESTDTQYF. The CDR3 bases are TGTGCCAGCTCACCGCGGGGGGAAAGCACAGATACGCAGTATTTT. Complete variable domain (other parts from reference TRBV18 and TRBJ2-3): NAGVMQNPRHLVRRRGQEARLRCSPMKGHSHVYWYRQLPEEGLKFMVYLQKENIIDESGMPKERFSAEFPKEGPSILRIQQVVRGDSAAYFCASSPRGESTDTQYFGPGTRLTVL.

J is TRBJ1-6 and V is TRBV7-9, with 8 bases aligning to TRBD1. CDR1 SEHNR and CDR2 FQNEAQ come from the germline V gene (reference sequence). J gave up 8 bases and V 5 bases, and 8 bases lay outside the gene matches. The CDR3 has 15 residues. The CDR3 reads CASSHRTGRDSPLHF. The CDR3 nucleotides are TGTGCCAGCAGCCACCGGACAGGGCGAGATTCACCCCTCCACTTT.

The chain combines TRBV3-1 with TRBJ1-1, with D possibly matching TRBD1 (5 bases). The CDR3 is 13 residues long. CDR1 and CDR2 from the germline V gene are LGHDT and YNNKEL (reference sequence). Trimming took 4 bases from V and 3 from J, leaving 9 bases between them. The CDR3 here is CASSPTRDTEAFF. In DNA form, the CDR3 reads TGTGCCAGCAGCCCCACCAGGGACACTGAAGCTTTCTTT. The variable domain in full, completed from reference TRBV3-1 and TRBJ1-1, reads DTAVSQTPKYLVTQMGNDKSIKCEQNLGHDTMYWYKQDSKKFLKIMFSYNNKELIINETVPNRFSPKSPDKAHLNLHINSLELGDSAVYFCASSPTRDTEAFFGQGTRLTVV.

This clonotype was seen a handful of times. The chain links TRBV7-9 to TRBJ2-1; D assignment may be TRBD1 or TRBD2 (5 bases each). The germline CDR1 and CDR2 sequences are SEHNR and FQNEAQ (reference sequence). The V end was cut by 5 bases, the J end by 2 bases, with 13 bases between. The CDR3 is 15 residues long. Written as DNA, the CDR3 is TGTGCCAGCAGCCCTCACGGGACGCCCTACAATGAGCAGTTCTTC. This gives the protein CASSPHGTPYNEQFF. Supplemented by reference TRBV7-9 and TRBJ2-1, the full variable domain reads DTGVSQNPRHKITKRGQNVTFRCDPISEHNRLYWYRQTLGQGPEFLTYFQNEAQLEKSRLLSDRFSAERPKGSFSTLEIQRTEQGDSAMYLCASSPHGTPYNEQFFGPGTRLTVL.

This rearrangement joins TRBV2 to TRBJ2-5; D possibly corresponds to TRBD2 (6 bases). CDR1 is SNHLY, CDR2 FYNNEI, per germline. The CDR3 totals 12 residues. Trimming removed 3 bases from V and 8 bases from J, with 10 bases in between. CDR3 region: CASSDRDSTQYF. The CDR3 region has the DNA TGTGCCAGCAGTGACCGGGACTCAACCCAGTACTTC.

The sample holds many counts of this clonotype. V gene TRBV12-3 or TRBV12-4 combines with J gene TRBJ2-7; TRBD2 agrees at 13 bases. This CDR3 has 14 amino acids. V shed 5 bases, J shed 6 bases, and the junction held 4 bases outside the gene matches. The CDR3 reads CASSPGLAGPEQYF. CDR3 DNA: TGTGCCAGCAGTCCGGGACTAGCGGGACCCGAGCAGTACTTC.

The CDR3 DNA sequence: TGTGCCAGCAGCTTAGCGTCTAGACGGGGGATGACAGATACGCAGTATTTT. Encoded protein: CASSLASRRGMTDTQYF. The chain is built from TRBV7-4 and TRBJ2-3, with D perhaps matching TRBD2 (6 bases). The CDR3 runs 17 residues. Trimming took off 0 bases at V and 3 bases at J, with 16 bases between the two ends. Germline V CDR1 and CDR2: SGHVT, SQSDAQ.

This clonotype was seen many times. The chain links TRBV18 to TRBJ2-2; possibly TRBD2 for D (5 bases). The V end was cut by 1 base, the J end by 5 bases, with 8 bases between. Germline loops: CDR1 KGHSH, CDR2 LQKENI. The CDR3 consists of 14 residues. CDR3 DNA: TGTGCCAGCTCACCACGGTGGGAGACCGGGGAGCTGTTTTTT. Protein sequence: CASSPRWETGELFF.

The chain joins TRBV6-5 to TRBJ2-7; D not certain. Between the trimmed V and J ends, which lost 5 bases and 6 bases, there was a span of 17 bases. Per germline, CDR1 MNHEY and CDR2 SVGAGI. The CDR3 extends over 14 amino acids. As DNA, the CDR3 is TGTGCCAGCAGTCCGACCTCCGGACCCGTCGAGCAGTACTTC. This codes for CASSPTSGPVEQYF.

This clonotype was found a few times. The chain has TRBV12-3 or TRBV12-4 and TRBJ1-6, with 7 bases matching TRBD1. After removal of 2 bases from V and 10 bases from J, the junction contained 5 bases not matched to a gene. This CDR3 is 14 amino acids long. The CDR3 coding sequence is TGTGCCAGCAGTTTATTAGGGGGCGACTCACCCCTCCACTTT. Protein: CASSLLGGDSPLHF.

The sample holds a few counts of this clonotype. The chain is built from TRBV10-3 and TRBJ2-7, with D hard to call. The CDR3 consists of 15 residues. Germline CDR1 reads ENHRY; CDR2 reads SYGVKD. Trimming pared 0 bases from V and 4 bases from J, leaving 13 bases between. CDR3 sequence (DNA): TGTGCCATCAGTGAGTCCACCACCCTCTTTTACGAGCAGTACTTC. Encoded protein: CAISESTTLFYEQYF.

This clonotype has a count of ten or more. The rearrangement links TRBV11-2 to TRBJ2-1; perhaps TRBD2 as D (5 bases). Germline CDR1 SGHAT, CDR2 FQNNGV. CDR3 length: 11 amino acids. Trimming pared 5 bases from V and 12 bases from J, leaving 11 bases between. The CDR3 here is CASSPLRGQFF. The CDR3 coding sequence is TGTGCCAGCAGCCCGCTCCGGGGGCAGTTCTTC.

This clonotype has ten or more counts. V usage is TRBV20-1 and J usage is TRBJ1-1, with no clear D. The CDR3 loop spans 12 amino acids. Per germline, CDR1 DFQATT and CDR2 SNEGSKA (reference sequence). The V gene lost 5 bases and the J gene lost 7 bases, with 14 bases spanning the gap. The CDR3 reads CSAAETGIEAFF. Here the CDR3 DNA reads TGCAGTGCTGCAGAGACCGGGATTGAAGCTTTCTTT.

V and J are TRBV7-8 and TRBJ1-6; the D is unclear. The germline V gene has CDR1 SGHVS and CDR2 FQNEAQ. The CDR3 is 16 residues long. The V and J ends lost 5 bases and 2 bases respectively, with 13 bases between them. The CDR3 protein is CASSKRAPTYNSPLHF. CDR3 sequence (DNA): TGTGCCAGCAGCAAAAGGGCGCCCACCTATAATTCACCCCTCCACTTT.

The gene calls are TRBV12-5 and TRBJ2-7; D possibly matches TRBD1 or TRBD2 (5 bases each). CDR1 is LGHNT and CDR2 is FRNRAP in the germline V gene. V shed 0 bases and J shed 7 bases, with 19 bases lying between them. The CDR3 consists of 16 residues. As DNA, the CDR3 is TGTGCTAGTGGTTTGGTATCTGGGCACGGGGCGCGAGAGCAGTACTTC. It codes for CASGLVSGHGAREQYF.

V and J are TRBV20-1 and TRBJ2-3; 9 bases are shared with TRBD2. Germline CDR1 is DFQATT and CDR2 is SNEGSKA (reference sequence). V was clipped by 0 bases and J by 1 base; unmatched bases: 11. This CDR3 spans 18 amino acids. The CDR3 region has the DNA TGCAGTGCTAGAGATAAGGCGGGAGGGCCTGCAGGCACAGATACGCAGTATTTT. It translates to CSARDKAGGPAGTDTQYF.